One sample yielded the 23 T cell receptor beta chains listed below, sequenced in a study of blood T cell repertoires in COVID-19. Here immunoSEQ multiplex PCR was the method, and the copy in TCRdb shows in-frame clones only, minus some. The top ten hold 3.7% of the sample, which has 300,000 or so clones, about 90% seen once. The specimen sequenced was peripheral blood. These receptor sequences come from a middle-aged woman with acute or convalescent COVID-19.

This rearrangement joins TRBV18 to TRBJ2-3; D is uncertain. The CDR3 has 13 residues. The germline CDR1 and CDR2 sequences are KGHSH and LQKENI. The V and J ends lost 3 bases and 4 bases respectively, with 8 bases between them. CDR3 in DNA: TGTGCCAGCTCACCTCCTACCCCAGATACGCAGTATTTT. Translated: CASSPPTPDTQYF.

This clone is a singleton in its sample. The rearrangement links TRBV9 to TRBJ1-2; no clear D. Germline V gene sequence: CDR1 SGDLS, CDR2 YYNGEE. This CDR3 has 12 amino acids. Between the trimmed V and J ends, which lost 5 bases and 2 bases, there was a span of 7 bases. This chain's CDR3 is CASRSQNYGYTF. The CDR3 nucleotides read TGTGCCAGCAGGTCACAGAACTATGGCTACACCTTC.

The chain links TRBV7-9 to TRBJ1-5; D ambiguous. The V gene's germline CDR1 is SEHNR and CDR2 FQNEAQ (reference sequence). The length of the CDR3 is 13 residues. V was clipped by 2 bases and J by 2 bases, with 4 bases between them. The CDR3 loop reads CASSLYGNQPQHF. CDR3 DNA: TGTGCCAGCAGCTTATATGGCAATCAGCCCCAGCATTTT.

J is TRBJ1-2 and V is TRBV11-2, with TRBD1 matching 10 bases. Germline-derived CDR1 and CDR2 are SGHAT and FQNNGV. This CDR3 comprises 16 residues. V was pared by 4 bases and J by 7 bases, with 12 bases of the junction left unmatched. Written as DNA, the CDR3 is TGTGCCAGCAGCTACGGGACAGGGGTCTTTCTGGGTGGCTACACCTTC. It codes for CASSYGTGVFLGGYTF.

The sample holds a few counts of this clone. J is TRBJ1-6 and V is TRBV2; tentatively, D is TRBD1 (5 bases). Trimming stripped 8 bases from V and 8 bases from J, with 13 bases between. Germline CDR1 is SNHLY and CDR2 is FYNNEI. The CDR3 totals 13 residues. The CDR3 region has the DNA TGTGCCAGCCGGGGGGGGATTCATTCACCCCTCCACTTT. This sequence encodes CASRGGIHSPLHF.

J is TRBJ1-2 and V is TRBV9, with 7 nucleotides matching TRBD1. Germline loops: CDR1 SGDLS, CDR2 YYNGEE. The CDR3 consists of 16 residues. After removal of 0 bases from V and 1 base from J, the junction contained 6 bases not matched to a gene. The CDR3 reads CASSVEGTDINYGYTF. CDR3 DNA sequence: TGTGCCAGCAGCGTAGAAGGGACAGACATTAACTATGGCTACACCTTC.

The chain recombines TRBV7-2 with TRBJ1-5, with 8 positions matching TRBD1. Germline loops: CDR1 SGHTA, CDR2 FQGNSA. The CDR3 has 12 amino acids. After removal of 5 bases from V and 15 bases from J, the junction contained 9 bases not matched to a gene. In nucleotides, the CDR3 is TGTGCCAGCAGCAAACTAGGACAGGGACGGCATTTT. Translation gives CASSKLGQGRHF. Full variable domain (outside the CDR3, taken from reference TRBV7-2 and TRBJ1-5): GAGVSQSPSNKVTEKGKDVELRCDPISGHTALYWYRQSLGQGLEFLIYFQGNSAPDKSGLPSDRFSAERTGGSVSTLTIQRTQQEDSAVYLCASSKLGQGRHFGDGTRLSIL.

This chain uses TRBV5-1 with TRBJ1-6; D is uncertain. Germline-derived CDR1 and CDR2 are SGHRS and YFSETQ. V gave up 0 bases and J gave up 8 bases, with 9 bases separating them. The CDR3 loop spans 14 amino acids. CDR3 in DNA: TGCGCCAGCAGCTTGGCATCGGTCGATTCACCCCTCCACTTT. Amino acids: CASSLASVDSPLHF.

This chain uses TRBV13 with TRBJ1-3; D might be TRBD1 (6 bases). Germline CDR1 PRHDT, CDR2 FYEKMQ (reference sequence). The CDR3 extends over 15 amino acids. V lost 4 bases and J lost 4, with 14 bases in between. The CDR3 is CASSWHRVSGNTIYF. DNA for the CDR3: TGTGCCAGCAGCTGGCACAGGGTATCGGGAAACACCATATATTTT.

V is TRBV24-1 and J is TRBJ2-1; 14 nucleotides match TRBD2. CDR3 length equals 16 residues. V lost 2 bases and J lost 10; bases outside the gene matches: 6. Per the germline V gene, CDR1 is KGHDR and CDR2 is SFDVKD. CDR3 DNA: TGTGCCACCAGTGATTCGACTAGCGGGGGGGCGGAAGAGCAGTTCTTC. It is translated as CATSDSTSGGAEEQFF.

The V and J genes are TRBV4-1 and TRBJ2-5; TRBD2 aligns across 9 bases. The germline V gene encodes CDR1 MGHRA and CDR2 YSYEKL. There are 15 residues in the CDR3. Losses at the gene ends were 1 base for V and 7 bases for J; bases not matched to a gene: 7. The CDR3 spells CASSQVAGAGGTQYF. The CDR3 DNA follows: TGCGCCAGCAGCCAAGTAGCGGGGGCCGGAGGGACCCAGTACTTC.

V and J are TRBV29-1 and TRBJ1-2; D may be TRBD1 (6 bases). Germline lookup yields CDR1 SQVTM and CDR2 ANQGSEA. V gave up 3 bases and J gave up 14 bases, with 19 bases separating them. There are 12 residues in the CDR3. Here the CDR3 reads CSVELGGQVGTF. Here the CDR3 DNA reads TGCAGCGTTGAGTTGGGGGGGCAGGTCGGGACCTTC.

J is TRBJ2-7 and V is TRBV19; TRBD1 is a possible D gene (6 bases). The CDR3 spans 14 residues. The germline V and J ends were trimmed by 5 bases and 0 bases, with 11 bases remaining between them. Germline V gives CDR1 LNHDA, CDR2 SQIVND (reference sequence). The CDR3 region is CASSPTGSSYEQYV. The CDR3 DNA is TGTGCCAGTAGTCCAACAGGGAGCTCCTACGAGCAGTACGTC.

The V and J genes are TRBV19 and TRBJ2-2, with D possibly TRBD2 on 6 matching bases. Germline V lookup: CDR1 LNHDA, CDR2 SQIVND (reference sequence). V was trimmed by 8 bases and J by 1 base, leaving 11 bases between them. This CDR3 contains 14 residues. CDR3 in DNA: TGTGCCAGTTCAAACGGGGGGAACACCGGGGAGCTGTTTTTT. Translating gives CASSNGGNTGELFF.

Regarding this clone: The same CDR3 also results from other DNA sequences found in this sample. This chain joins TRBV7-9 and TRBJ1-2; maybe TRBD1 (5 bases). With 1 base removed from V and 4 bases from J, the gap between germline ends came to 10 bases. There are 14 residues in the CDR3. In germline, CDR1 is SEHNR, CDR2 FQNEAQ (reference sequence). The CDR3 DNA reads as TGTGCCAGCAGCTTAGGTGCCGGGGGCTATGGCTACACCTTC. Protein: CASSLGAGGYGYTF. Using reference TRBV7-9 and TRBJ1-2 for the parts outside the CDR3, the full variable domain is DTGVSQNPRHKITKRGQNVTFRCDPISEHNRLYWYRQTLGQGPEFLTYFQNEAQLEKSRLLSDRFSAERPKGSFSTLEIQRTEQGDSAMYLCASSLGAGGYGYTFGSGTRLTVV.

The J gene is TRBJ2-2, the V gene TRBV12-3 or TRBV12-4, with unresolved D. CDR3 size: 12 residues. V shed 4 bases and J shed 7 bases, with 7 bases lying between them. The CDR3 reads CASSSTSGELFF. The CDR3 nucleotides read TGTGCCAGCAGTTCTACGAGCGGGGAGCTGTTTTTT.

This rearrangement joins TRBV6-5 to TRBJ2-3; TRBD1 matches 8 bases. Germline V gene lookup returns CDR1 MNHEY and CDR2 SVGAGI. This CDR3 is built from 15 residues. The V and J ends lost 7 bases and 3 bases, in that order; junction bases with no gene match: 9. For the CDR3, the DNA is TGTGCCAGCACGCACAGGGGGATAGAAACAGATACGCAGTATTTT. Translated: CASTHRGIETDTQYF.

This chain joins TRBV5-4 and TRBJ2-7; D is possibly TRBD1 (6 bases). The V gene lost 4 bases and the J gene lost 3 bases, with 11 bases spanning the gap. The germline gives CDR1 SGHNT, CDR2 YYREEE (reference sequence). This CDR3 is 13 amino acids long. The CDR3 DNA reads TGTGCCAGCAGCACCCGGGACAACTACGAGCAGTACGTC. Amino acid sequence: CASSTRDNYEQYV.

This clone was detected only a few times. This chain uses TRBV27 with TRBJ1-2, with 10 bases identical to TRBD1. V was pared by 4 bases and J by 4 bases, with 6 bases of the junction left unmatched. The CDR3 consists of 15 residues. Looked up from germline, CDR1 is MNHEY and CDR2 is SMNVEV (reference sequence). CDR3 sequence reads: CASSSVGTGAYGYTF. In DNA, the CDR3 is TGTGCCAGCAGTTCCGTCGGGACAGGGGCCTATGGCTACACCTTC.

V is TRBV6-5 and J is TRBJ2-5; D gene uncertain. Trimming removed 5 bases at V and 5 bases at J, with 12 bases between. CDR1 and CDR2 (germline): MNHEY, SVGAGI. The CDR3 is 13 residues long. The CDR3 loop is CASSTSTEETQYF. CDR3 nucleotide sequence: TGTGCCAGCAGTACCTCGACGGAGGAGACCCAGTACTTC.

The chain carries TRBV2 and TRBJ1-5; 7 nucleotides align to TRBD1. Germline CDR1 reads SNHLY; CDR2 reads FYNNEI. CDR3 length: 13 amino acids. With 6 bases clipped from V and 7 bases from J, the junction kept 6 bases outside the gene matches. The CDR3 DNA sequence: TGTGCCAGCAGCCCACAGGGGCGGCAGCCCCAGCATTTT. Its protein is CASSPQGRQPQHF.

The V and J genes are TRBV10-3 and TRBJ2-3; perhaps TRBD1 as D (6 bases). Germline V gene data show CDR1 as ENHRY and CDR2 as SYGVKD. Trimming shortened V by 3 bases and J by 0 bases, and 13 bases separated the two germline ends. The CDR3 length is 16 residues. DNA of the CDR3: TGTGCCATCAGTGAAGTACAGGGAGTTAGCACAGATACGCAGTATTTT. Amino acid sequence: CAISEVQGVSTDTQYF.

The chain links TRBV18 to TRBJ2-2; TRBD1 might be the D (6 bases). There are 15 residues in the CDR3. V lost 6 bases to trimming and J lost 0 bases, with 11 bases between them. The germline CDR1 and CDR2 sequences are KGHSH and LQKENI. The CDR3 nucleotides are TGTGCCAGCTCCCCGGGACACCCGAACACCGGGGAGCTGTTTTTT. It translates to CASSPGHPNTGELFF.